Below, 29 T cell receptor beta chains from the same sample are listed, as sequenced in a study of shared clonotypes between healthy human individuals. The assay was immunoSEQ multiplex PCR, and TCRdb's table has in-frame clones only and misses some. Altogether 1.4 million to 1.5 million clones are present, about 96% being singletons, with the ten largest covering about 1.2%. Specimen: naive CD4+ T cells sorted from blood. Stated subset: CD45RA+ positively selected. These receptors all come from a man younger than 45 in good health.

The chain is built from TRBV28 and TRBJ2-7; 7 bases align to TRBD1. This CDR3 comprises 14 residues. The germline CDR1 and CDR2 sequences are MDHEN and SYDVKM. V lost 6 bases to trimming and J lost 6 bases; unmatched junction nucleotides: 11. The CDR3 sequence: CASSLTTGIGEQYF. Here the CDR3 DNA reads TGTGCCAGCAGCCTTACGACAGGGATAGGCGAGCAGTACTTC.

The chain couples TRBV6-6 to TRBJ2-7; D is possibly TRBD2 (5 bases). CDR3 size: 14 residues. The ends were cut back, 7 bases at V and 4 bases at J, with 17 bases in the middle. Germline-derived CDR1 and CDR2 are MNHNY and SVGAGI (reference sequence). The CDR3 protein is CASTRTFSGYEQYF. The CDR3 DNA follows: TGTGCCAGCACCCGGACCTTCTCGGGGTACGAGCAGTACTTC.

This chain uses TRBV5-1 with TRBJ1-2; D possibly corresponds to TRBD1 (5 bases). V dropped 0 bases and J dropped 0 bases, with 9 bases sitting between them. The CDR3 spans 15 residues. Looked up from germline, CDR1 is SGHRS and CDR2 is YFSETQ. The chain's CDR3 is CASSLAWGANYGYTF. For the CDR3, the DNA is TGCGCCAGCAGCTTGGCGTGGGGGGCTAACTATGGCTACACCTTC.

This chain joins TRBV5-5 and TRBJ2-1; D might be TRBD1 (5 bases). Germline V gene data show CDR1 as SGHKS and CDR2 as YYEKEE (reference sequence). This CDR3 has 15 residues. Trimming stripped 0 bases from V and 5 bases from J, with 12 bases between. CDR3 sequence reads: CASSLVAGQHNEQFF. The CDR3 bases are TGTGCCAGCAGCTTGGTAGCAGGACAACACAATGAGCAGTTCTTC. Complete variable domain (other parts from reference TRBV5-5 and TRBJ2-1): DAGVTQSPTHLIKTRGQQVTLRCSPISGHKSVSWYQQVLGQGPQFIFQYYEKEERGRGNFPDRFSARQFPNYSSELNVNALLLGDSALYLCASSLVAGQHNEQFFGPGTRLTVL.

This chain connects TRBV14 to TRBJ2-4; 8 positions agree with TRBD1. The germline V gene encodes CDR1 SGHDN and CDR2 FVKESK. The CDR3 consists of 15 residues. Germline trimming cut 4 bases from V and 7 bases from J; bases unmatched to any gene: 9. The DNA of the CDR3 is TGTGCCAGCAGCCCGGGGGACAGGCTTTTCAACATTCAGTACTTC. Translating it yields CASSPGDRLFNIQYF. The whole variable domain, remainder taken from reference TRBV14 and TRBJ2-4, is EAGVTQFPSHSVIEKGQTVTLRCDPISGHDNLYWYRRVMGKEIKFLLHFVKESKQDESGMPNNRFLAERTGGTYSTLKVQPAELEDSGVYFCASSPGDRLFNIQYFGAGTRLSVL.

The chain uses TRBV6-1 and TRBJ1-5, with D tentatively TRBD1 (5 bases). Between the trimmed V and J ends, which lost 0 bases and 4 bases, there was a span of 10 bases. Germline V gene lookup returns CDR1 MNHNS and CDR2 SASEGT. The CDR3 extends over 15 amino acids. CDR3 amino acids: CASSEAVKGNQPQHF. The CDR3 nucleotides are TGTGCCAGCAGTGAAGCTGTAAAGGGGAATCAGCCCCAGCATTTT.

The chain couples TRBV15 to TRBJ2-7; tentatively, D is TRBD2 (5 bases). V lost 1 base and J lost 3, with 10 bases in between. The CDR3 consists of 14 residues. The V gene's germline CDR1 is LNHNV and CDR2 YYDKDF (reference sequence). This CDR3 reads CATSRAGLIYEQYF. CDR3 sequence (DNA): TGTGCCACCAGCAGAGCCGGACTCATCTACGAGCAGTACTTC.

The V call is TRBV7-2, the J call TRBJ1-4; D uncertain. Germline assignment: CDR1 SGHTA and CDR2 FQGNSA. V was shortened by 2 bases and J by 6 bases, with 1 base between the two germline ends. The CDR3 consists of 11 residues. DNA for the CDR3: TGTGCCAGCAGCTTACATGAAAAACTGTTTTTT. It encodes CASSLHEKLFF.

The rearrangement joins TRBV9 to TRBJ2-1; no reliable D call. Germline CDR1 SGDLS, CDR2 YYNGEE. CDR3 size: 12 residues. V gave up 0 bases and J gave up 9 bases, with 7 bases separating them. The CDR3 bases are TGTGCCAGCAGCGTAGTGGAGTCTGAGCAGTTCTTC. Amino acids: CASSVVESEQFF.

CDR3 loop: CASRPTNSNQPQHF. The DNA for the CDR3 is TGTGCCAGCAGACCGACAAATAGCAATCAGCCCCAGCATTTT. This chain uses TRBV7-9 with TRBJ1-5; D ambiguous. This CDR3 has 14 amino acids. Trimming shortened V by 6 bases and J by 0 bases, and 9 bases separated the two germline ends. Germline CDR1 and CDR2: SEHNR and FQNEAQ (reference sequence).

The rearrangement joins TRBV6-1 to TRBJ2-5; no clear D. Germline V gene data show CDR1 as MNHNS and CDR2 as SASEGT. This CDR3 is built from 15 residues. V shed 7 bases and J shed 0 bases, with 15 bases lying between them. The CDR3 is CASTGRGRYQETQYF. DNA for the CDR3: TGTGCCAGCACTGGGCGAGGACGTTACCAAGAGACCCAGTACTTC.

V is TRBV10-3 and J is TRBJ1-1; 11 bases align to TRBD1. With 2 bases clipped from V and 1 base from J, the junction kept 6 bases outside the gene matches. The CDR3 contains 17 residues. Germline V gene data show CDR1 as ENHRY and CDR2 as SYGVKD. The DNA of the CDR3 is TGTGCCATCAGTGAGAAAAGGACAGGGGGCGAGAACACTGAAGCTTTCTTT. The encoded protein is CAISEKRTGGENTEAFF.

This sequence joins TRBV5-1 and TRBJ1-1; D is ambiguous. The V end lost 1 base, the J end lost 2 bases, and 12 bases lay between the germline ends. The CDR3 sequence is 15 residues long. Germline V CDR1 and CDR2: SGHRS, YFSETQ. The CDR3: CASSLSLTLNTEAFF. The CDR3, as DNA: TGCGCCAGCAGCTTGTCTCTCACCCTAAACACTGAAGCTTTCTTT.

The chain recombines TRBV7-8 with TRBJ1-5, with a possible D match to TRBD1 (6 bases). This CDR3 region has 16 residues. Germline CDR1 SGHVS, CDR2 FQNEAQ. Trimming removed 0 bases at V and 5 bases at J, with 14 bases between. In DNA, the CDR3 is TGTGCCAGCAGCTTAGCGCACCGGGACACAGATCAGCCCCAGCATTTT. Translated: CASSLAHRDTDQPQHF. Variable domain in full (rest from reference TRBV7-8 and TRBJ1-5): GAGVSQSPRYKVAKRGQDVALRCDPISGHVSLFWYQQALGQGPEFLTYFQNEAQLDKSGLPSDRFFAERPEGSVSTLKIQRTQQEDSAVYLCASSLAHRDTDQPQHFGDGTRLSIL.

The V gene is TRBV11-2, the J gene TRBJ2-4, with TRBD1 matching 8 bases. V lost 2 bases and J lost 3; bases outside the gene matches: 0. The CDR3 consists of 14 residues. Germline V CDR1 and CDR2: SGHAT, FQNNGV. The CDR3 here is CASSLTGGKNIQYF. The CDR3 DNA sequence: TGTGCCAGCAGCTTAACAGGGGGCAAAAACATTCAGTACTTC.

This clone was counted a few times. Other DNA sequences from this sample encode an identical CDR3 as well. The V and J genes are TRBV9 and TRBJ2-3, with D hard to call. The CDR3 loop spans 12 amino acids. The germline CDR1 and CDR2 sequences are SGDLS and YYNGEE. V dropped 3 bases and J dropped 0 bases, with 2 bases sitting between them. The CDR3 coding sequence is TGTGCCAGCAGCGCTAGCACAGATACGCAGTATTTT. It yields the protein CASSASTDTQYF.

This clone was seen once. The rearrangement uses TRBV7-8 and TRBJ2-7; TRBD1 is a possible D gene (6 bases). Germline-derived CDR1 and CDR2 are SGHVS and FQNEAQ. Trimming pared 4 bases from V and 2 bases from J, leaving 15 bases between. The CDR3 has 15 amino acids. CDR3 sequence: CASSSHRDTTYEQYF. Here the CDR3 DNA reads TGTGCCAGCAGCTCCCACCGGGACACAACCTACGAGCAGTACTTC.

The chain uses TRBV7-9 and TRBJ1-4, with 7 bases that match TRBD1. The CDR3 loop spans 14 amino acids. V lost 4 bases, J lost 8 bases, and 7 bases stayed unmatched. The V gene's germline CDR1 is SEHNR and CDR2 FQNEAQ (reference sequence). The CDR3 region has the DNA TGTGCCAGCAGCTCCGACAGGGAAGAAGAAAAACTGTTTTTT. Protein sequence: CASSSDREEEKLFF.

The chain links TRBV5-1 to TRBJ2-1, with a possible D match to TRBD2 (5 bases). CDR3 length equals 17 residues. The germline V gene has CDR1 SGHRS and CDR2 YFSETQ. Trimming took 0 bases from V and 4 from J, leaving 17 bases between them. The CDR3 reads CASSLGRALASYNEQFF. In DNA form, the CDR3 reads TGCGCCAGCAGCTTGGGCCGGGCCCTAGCTAGTTACAATGAGCAGTTCTTC.

CDR3 loop: CASSPPRGQGRDNEQFF. CDR3 bases: TGTGCCAGCTCACCACCGAGGGGACAGGGTCGAGACAATGAGCAGTTCTTC. This chain uses TRBV18 with TRBJ2-1, with 9 bases lining up with TRBD1. The germline V gene encodes CDR1 KGHSH and CDR2 LQKENI. This CDR3 is built from 17 residues. Losses at the gene ends were 0 bases for V and 5 bases for J; bases not matched to a gene: 8.

This chain joins TRBV7-3 and TRBJ1-5; maybe TRBD1 (5 bases). V was pared by 4 bases and J by 7 bases, with 23 bases between. The CDR3 is made up of 17 amino acids. Germline values: CDR1 SGHTA, CDR2 FQGTGA. The CDR3 sequence is CASSSYQEGRGGQPQHF. The CDR3 DNA reads as TGTGCCAGCAGCTCCTACCAGGAGGGACGGGGTGGGCAGCCCCAGCATTTT.

V gene TRBV6-6 combines with J gene TRBJ2-3, with TRBD2 as a possible D gene (6 bases). V gave up 6 bases and J gave up 0 bases, with 13 bases separating them. CDR1 and CDR2 (germline): MNHNY, SVGAGI (reference sequence). The CDR3 sequence is 15 residues long. Here the CDR3 reads CASSPLASSTDTQYF. CDR3 nucleotide sequence: TGTGCCAGCAGCCCGCTAGCGTCGAGCACAGATACGCAGTATTTT.

V and J are TRBV6-6 and TRBJ2-5; tentatively, D is TRBD1 or TRBD2 (5 bases each). Trimming shortened V by 6 bases and J by 4 bases, and 12 bases separated the two germline ends. Germline V CDR1 and CDR2: MNHNY, SVGAGI (reference sequence). The CDR3 contains 13 residues. CDR3: CASRLPGRETQYF. CDR3 nucleotide sequence: TGTGCCAGCAGGTTACCAGGGAGAGAGACCCAGTACTTC.

V and J are TRBV9 and TRBJ2-2, with 8 bases fitting TRBD2. CDR1 is SGDLS, CDR2 YYNGEE, per germline. V was pared by 2 bases and J by 1 base, with 4 bases of the junction left unmatched. The CDR3 totals 16 residues. The CDR3 sequence: CASSVVTSENTGELFF. The CDR3 DNA follows: TGTGCCAGCAGCGTCGTGACTAGCGAGAACACCGGGGAGCTGTTTTTT. Drawing the rest from reference TRBV9 and TRBJ2-2, the complete variable domain is DSGVTQTPKHLITATGQRVTLRCSPRSGDLSVYWYQQSLDQGLQFLIQYYNGEERAKGNILERFSAQQFPDLHSELNLSSLELGDSALYFCASSVVTSENTGELFFGEGSRLTVL.

The V and J genes are TRBV7-2 and TRBJ2-3; 7 bases agree with TRBD1. Per germline, CDR1 SGHTA and CDR2 FQGNSA. The CDR3 length is 14 residues. V shed 4 bases, J shed 0 bases, and the junction held 1 base outside the gene matches. The CDR3 loop reads CASSSGQSTDTQYF. The CDR3 DNA sequence: TGTGCCAGCAGCTCGGGACAGAGCACAGATACGCAGTATTTT. Variable domain in full (rest from reference TRBV7-2 and TRBJ2-3): GAGVSQSPSNKVTEKGKDVELRCDPISGHTALYWYRQSLGQGLEFLIYFQGNSAPDKSGLPSDRFSAERTGGSVSTLTIQRTQQEDSAVYLCASSSGQSTDTQYFGPGTRLTVL.

Comment on this clone: Other DNA sequences within the sample encode an identical CDR3. This chain links TRBV5-1 with TRBJ2-5; maybe TRBD1 (5 bases). This CDR3 spans 14 amino acids. The V gene's germline CDR1 is SGHRS and CDR2 YFSETQ. The germline V and J ends were trimmed by 0 bases and 1 base, with 7 bases remaining between them. Written as DNA, the CDR3 is TGCGCCAGCAGCTTGGGACAGTTCCAAGAGACCCAGTACTTC. Protein sequence: CASSLGQFQETQYF.

The chain is built from TRBV12-5 and TRBJ2-3, with D possibly being TRBD1 (5 bases). The CDR3 covers 13 residues. V dropped 6 bases and J dropped 1 base, with 8 bases sitting between them. Germline CDR1 is LGHNT and CDR2 is FRNRAP. The CDR3 spells CASGVGGTDTQYF. As DNA, the CDR3 is TGTGCTAGTGGAGTAGGGGGCACAGATACGCAGTATTTT.

The rearrangement joins TRBV11-2 to TRBJ2-3, with TRBD2 matching over 8 bases. Germline assignment: CDR1 SGHAT and CDR2 FQNNGV. After removal of 5 bases from V and 2 bases from J, the junction contained 6 bases not matched to a gene. The CDR3 spans 15 residues. The CDR3 protein is CASSRGTRPTDTQYF. CDR3 nucleotide sequence: TGTGCCAGCAGCCGAGGGACTAGGCCCACAGATACGCAGTATTTT.

The chain is built from TRBV6-5 and TRBJ2-5; 7 bases map to TRBD1. The CDR3 contains 16 residues. Germline V gives CDR1 MNHEY, CDR2 SVGAGI. The V gene end was trimmed by 0 bases and the J gene end by 4 bases; junction bases not matched to a gene: 8. CDR3 coding DNA: TGTGCCAGCAGTTACTCGTCAGGGGGTGTAGGAGAGACCCAGTACTTC. This sequence encodes CASSYSSGGVGETQYF.